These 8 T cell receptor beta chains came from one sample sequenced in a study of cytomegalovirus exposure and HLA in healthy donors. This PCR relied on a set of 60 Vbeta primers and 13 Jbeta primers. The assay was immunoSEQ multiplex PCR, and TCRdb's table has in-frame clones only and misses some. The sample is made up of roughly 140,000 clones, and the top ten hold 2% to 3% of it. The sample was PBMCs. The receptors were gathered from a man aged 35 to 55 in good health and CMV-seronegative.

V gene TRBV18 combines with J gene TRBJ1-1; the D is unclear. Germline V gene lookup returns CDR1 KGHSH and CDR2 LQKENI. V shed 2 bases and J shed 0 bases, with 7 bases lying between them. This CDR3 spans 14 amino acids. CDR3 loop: CASSPETLNTEAFF. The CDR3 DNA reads TGTGCCAGCTCACCAGAGACACTGAACACTGAAGCTTTCTTT.

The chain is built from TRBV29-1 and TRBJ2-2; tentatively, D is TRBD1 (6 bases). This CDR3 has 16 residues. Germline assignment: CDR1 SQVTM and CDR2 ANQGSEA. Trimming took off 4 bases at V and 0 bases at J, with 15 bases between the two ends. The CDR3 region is CSVGGVGQTNTGELFF. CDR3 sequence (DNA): TGCAGCGTTGGAGGAGTAGGACAGACGAACACCGGGGAGCTGTTTTTT.

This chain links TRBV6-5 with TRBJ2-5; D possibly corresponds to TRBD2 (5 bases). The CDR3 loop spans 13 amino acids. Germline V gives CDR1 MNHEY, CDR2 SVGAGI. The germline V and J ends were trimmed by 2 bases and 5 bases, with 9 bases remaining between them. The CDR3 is CASSYRAGETQYF. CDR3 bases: TGTGCCAGCAGTTACCGGGCGGGTGAGACCCAGTACTTC.

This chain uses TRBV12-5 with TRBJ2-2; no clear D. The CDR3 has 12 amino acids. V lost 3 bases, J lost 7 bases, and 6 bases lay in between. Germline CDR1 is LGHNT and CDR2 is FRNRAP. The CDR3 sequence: CASGFPVGELFF. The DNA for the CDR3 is TGTGCTAGTGGTTTCCCCGTCGGGGAGCTGTTTTTT.

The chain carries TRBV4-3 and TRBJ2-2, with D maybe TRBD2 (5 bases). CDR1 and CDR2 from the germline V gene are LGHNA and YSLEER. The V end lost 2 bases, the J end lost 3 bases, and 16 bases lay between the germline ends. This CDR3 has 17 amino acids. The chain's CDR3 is CASSQPAAGSYTGELFF. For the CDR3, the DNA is TGCGCCAGCAGCCAACCCGCGGCGGGCAGTTACACCGGGGAGCTGTTTTTT.

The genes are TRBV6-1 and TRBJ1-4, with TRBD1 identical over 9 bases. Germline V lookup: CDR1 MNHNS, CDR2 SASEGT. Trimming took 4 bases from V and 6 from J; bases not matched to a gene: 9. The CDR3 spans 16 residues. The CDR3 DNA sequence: TGTGCCAGCAGTGGCCTAAGACAGGGGGAAGATGAAAAACTGTTTTTT. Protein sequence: CASSGLRQGEDEKLFF.

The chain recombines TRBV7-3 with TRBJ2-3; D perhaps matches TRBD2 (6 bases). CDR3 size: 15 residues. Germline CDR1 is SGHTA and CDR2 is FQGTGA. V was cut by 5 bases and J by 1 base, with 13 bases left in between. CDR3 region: CASSHTPGGTDTQYF. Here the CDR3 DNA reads TGTGCCAGCAGCCATACCCCGGGAGGCACAGATACGCAGTATTTT.

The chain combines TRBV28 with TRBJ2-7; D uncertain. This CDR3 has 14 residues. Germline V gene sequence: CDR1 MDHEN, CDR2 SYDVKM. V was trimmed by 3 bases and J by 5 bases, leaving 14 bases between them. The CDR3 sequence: CASSFVGVADEQYF. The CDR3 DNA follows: TGTGCCAGCAGTTTTGTGGGTGTAGCAGACGAGCAGTACTTC.